What follows is one TCR beta chain and its context. The clone's antigen remains unknown. No much larger clone exists at a distance of one base, and base qualities are not known. The immunoSEQ Assay, a bias-controlled multiplex PCR, was used to amplify TCRbeta CDR3 regions from genomic DNA. The source study handled its data this way. The number of nucleated cells in each sample was estimated by amplification of reference gene primers within the assay. Sequence reads were collapsed and filtered to measure the absolute abundance of every unique TCRbeta CDR3 rearrangement. For each sample, productive Simpson clonality was calculated by taking the square root of Simpson's diversity index across productive rearrangements. TCRdb limited this immuneACCESS table to in-frame rearrangements with V and J called. A share of clones is missing; checked studies link under half to unresolved V genes, and the rest is unexplained. That table furnishes V, J and clone size, whereas the DNA furnished D and trimming. The sample table records 300,000 to 450,000 clones; about 90% of these occur just once. Clones ranked in the top ten supply roughly 2.1% of the sample.

The sample comes from a study of blood T cell repertoires in COVID-19 (dated by TCRdb to about 2020). Looking at the study overall: Samples from collaborators originated in the United States, Italy and Spain and spanned both the acute and convalescent phases of COVID-19. Where available, HLA class I and class II types were taken from metadata supplied by the sample provider and were not determined by assay-based typing. The repertoires were released in a freely available public database meant as a resource for research on the immune response to SARS-CoV-2. Subjects who had been exposed to COVID-19, were actively infected with it, or had recovered from it provided the deeply sampled blood TCRbeta repertoires that made up the dataset. A de-identified subject ID, COVID-19 status, age in years and sex were almost always included in the sample metadata. The prospective study material was composed of cDNA or gDNA derived from T cells, B-cell-depleted T cells, or PBMCs. Samples were obtained from the ongoing ImmuneRACE study (first 160 participants) and from 1,254 subjects provided by 6 global collaborators.

V is cut back by 2 bases and J by 5 bases, with 7 bases in the junction unmatched. For CDR1 and CDR2, the germline V gene lists SGHTA and FQGTGA. The CDR3 numbers 15 residues from cysteine through phenylalanine. The read is trimmed to its CDR3 DNA, 45 bases read in frame from base 1. Study-level results and caveats: The amount of clinical and demographic metadata varied by source and participant and was provided uncurated.

At one collaborating source in Seattle, patients were enrolled during active infection and were followed longitudinally through the course of disease. The collaborating institutions used their own protocols to collect whole blood in K2EDTA tubes. For TCRbeta analysis, collaborator samples were shipped as frozen whole blood, as isolated PBMCs, or as DNA extracted from either sample type. The sequence was obtained from an older woman with COVID-19, enrolled during active disease. Sequencing was done on a sample of peripheral blood. This chain joins TRBV7-3 to TRBJ1-1, with TRBD1 matching 8 junction bases. The nucleotide sequence is TGTGCCAGCAGCTTAGATCAGAACAGGGGGACTGAAGCTTTCTTT. It encodes CASSLDQNRGTEAFF.